The entry below gives a single T cell receptor (beta chain) sequence along with its context. This clonotype came up many times. There is no known antigen for this receptor. The input lacks base qualities; no much larger clone sits a single base away. Patients with uncontrolled infections, other autoimmune diseases, pregnancy or lactation were excluded. Clinical symptoms, serum thyroxine and TRAb, thyroid ultrasound, and orbital computed tomography formed the basis for the diagnoses. Total RNA was extracted using Trizol reagent, and RNA quality was assessed on an Agilent 2100 Bioanalyzer. This specimen belongs to a study of T cells in Graves' hyperthyroidism and ophthalmopathy (dated by TCRdb to the late 2010s). With regard to the full study: TCR V-J signatures able to tell the groups apart were searched for in a discovery cohort of around 95 patients, of whom 43 had Graves' ophthalmopathy and roughly 59 had stable Graves' hyperthyroidism. Prospective prediction of ophthalmopathy was tested in an independent validation cohort of under 20 hyperthyroidism patients and some 17 patients who later progressed to ophthalmopathy. The 90 to 100 discovery patients were randomly divided into training and test sets at a 7:3 ratio. In roughly six Graves' hyperthyroidism patients, the study also compared T-cell repertoires from thyroid tissue with T-cell repertoires from blood. Once sampling was done, hyperthyroidism patients were given methimazole at a starting dose of 30 mg daily, whereas ophthalmopathy patients were given high-dose intravenous methylprednisolone. According to the paper, TCR Vbeta CDR3 sequencing was carried out on 135 peripheral blood samples, which came from some 41 ophthalmopathy, under 85 hyperthyroidism and 17 progressor patients.

For CDR1 and CDR2, the germline V gene (reference sequence) lists LGHDT and YNNKEL. V is reduced by 1 base and J by 0 bases, leaving a spacing of 12 bases between them. Reading from cysteine to phenylalanine, the CDR3 counts 16 amino acids. Just CDR3 DNA is preserved here, 48 bases in frame from base 1. The TCR beta CDR3 regions were amplified from RNA transcripts. The TCR CDR3 was subjected to a first round of RT-PCR using the HTBI primer set and the Qiagen OneStep RT-PCR kit. Libraries were constructed in a second round of multiplex PCR, after which size selection and purification were performed. Paired-end sequencing of the libraries was performed with 100 bp reads on an Illumina HiSeq2000. In the paper's pipeline: Raw data were processed with SOAPnuke, discarding reads with adapters, uncalled bases, mean Phred below 15, or no exact constant-primer or identifier match. COPE v1.2.5 was used to merge high-quality paired reads, and clonotypes were defined as unique nucleotide sequences. MiTCR v1.1 was used to align clonotypes to the IMGT TRBV, TRBD and TRBJ reference segments. Only V-J combinations with frequency above 0.0001, covering 99% to 99.2% of repertoires, were analysed. A TCS score was defined as the ratio between F50 (clonal expansion) and ExV (chaos), using BLOSUM62-based TCRdist between CDR3 peptides within each V-J. Welch's t-statistics and random forest reduced 500 to 650 V-J features to fewer than 15, which were used in a naive Bayes classifier (R e1071). The similarity between thyroid and blood repertoires was quantified using the Morisita-Horn index. TCRdb reprocessed the public reads (quality trimming at Q25 with fastp, clone calling with MiXCR) and kept in-frame beta chains. Each record represents a unique CDR3 protein, reported with the most common genes and DNA among its rows. The authors' filters were not applied to this entry. Here the sample has 450,000 to 700,000 distinct CDR3 sequences; around 42% occur a single time. The top ten clonotypes cover roughly 19% of the sample.

Paper-wide results and their limitations: In validation, progression to ophthalmopathy was predicted by the model with almost 71% sensitivity and just over 72% specificity, a median of about 6.8 months before onset. Blood samples also contained most of the expanded thyroid clonotypes (frequency above 0.001), which suggests that blood repertoires may reflect thyroid immune responses. A model built on a 13 V-J signature distinguished ophthalmopathy from stable hyperthyroidism, reaching 87.88% sensitivity and around 81% specificity in cross-validation and 80%/75% in testing. No statistical method was used to set the sample size in advance, and investigators knew the group allocation.

The sequenced sample was peripheral blood or thyroid tissue (not recorded which). The sequence was collected from an adult woman with Graves' disease, either hyperthyroidism or ophthalmopathy (not recorded which). The chain uses TRBV3-1 and TRBJ1-1, and the D gene may be TRBD1, 5 bases matching. The DNA sequence follows: TGTGCCAGCAGCCAAGGGATGACAGAGATGAACACTGAAGCTTTCTTT. This gives the protein CASSQGMTEMNTEAFF.